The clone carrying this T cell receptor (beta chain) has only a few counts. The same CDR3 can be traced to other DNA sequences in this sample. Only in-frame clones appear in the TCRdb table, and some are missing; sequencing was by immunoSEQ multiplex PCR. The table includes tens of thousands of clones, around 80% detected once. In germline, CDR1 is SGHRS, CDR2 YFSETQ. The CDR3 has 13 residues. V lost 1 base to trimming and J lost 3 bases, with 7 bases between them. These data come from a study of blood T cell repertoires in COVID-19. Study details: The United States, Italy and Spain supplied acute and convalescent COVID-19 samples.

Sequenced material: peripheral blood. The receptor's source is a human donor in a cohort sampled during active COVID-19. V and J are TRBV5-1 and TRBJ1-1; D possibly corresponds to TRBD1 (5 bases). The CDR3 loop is CASSLKQDTEAFF. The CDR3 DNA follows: TGCGCCAGCAGCTTGAAACAGGACACTGAAGCTTTCTTT.